This record looks at one TCR beta chain sequence and its context. One end of the junction does not line up with germline, which may come from a read error. Noted time point: newly diagnosed GD, antithyroid drugs for less than 3 months. Extracted PBMC RNA gave rise to the TCR library. Graves' disease diagnoses followed American Thyroid Association guidelines. This sample stems from a study of regulatory T cells in long-lasting Graves disease. According to the study, TCR beta libraries were built with iRepertoire HTBI primers and CDR3-region Arm-PCR. TCRdb itself ran the multiplex PCR reads through MiXCR, one entry per CDR3 protein. The sample includes 450,000 to 700,000 distinct CDR3 sequences, approximately 13% of them seen just once. Germline V gene sequence: CDR1 MNHEY, CDR2 SMNVEV (reference sequence). The CDR3 is made up of 15 amino acids. The sample also formed part of further work on T cells in Graves' hyperthyroidism and ophthalmopathy. As reported in that work: The hyperthyroidism was newly diagnosed and had lasted under 2 months; the patients were aged 18 to 65. An initial round of RT-PCR targeting the TCR CDR3 relied on the HTBI primer set. Most clonotypes expanded in thyroid above 0.001 were likewise present in blood.

The TCR originated in a man aged 25 to 45 with Graves disease. Sequenced here: peripheral blood mononuclear cells (PBMCs), sampled at new diagnosis, from a patient treated with antithyroid drugs. The chain has TRBV27 and TRBJ1-6; TRBD1 might be the D (5 bases). The CDR3 loop reads CTSKVGATYNSPLHF. DNA for the CDR3: TGTACCAGCAAGGTAGGGGCCACCTATAATTCACCCCTCCACTTT.